This is a list of T cell receptor beta chains from one sample in a study of blood T cell repertoires in COVID-19. The method was immunoSEQ multiplex PCR; TCRdb's version includes in-frame clones alone and lacks a portion of them. The sample shows around 210,000 clones, around 85% of them seen only once. The sample consisted of peripheral blood. The receptors stem from a woman in her sixties or seventies with acute or convalescent COVID-19. Each CDR3 is given with its conserved first and last residue. A D gene is named only where the DNA matches it firmly. Size tells how often a clone was seen (once, few, many) or the class of an expanded clone, and some rows leave it out.

>TRBD2|TRBV6-2/TRBV6-3|-|TRBJ2-3
TGTGCCAGCAGTACCGGGACTAGCGGGGGCACAGATACGCAGTATTTT
CASSTGTSGGTDTQYF
>TRBD2|TRBV24-1|-|TRBJ2-1
TGTGCCACCAGTGGGAGCGGGAGGGGGATTAATGAGCAGTTCTTC
CATSGSGRGINEQFF
>-|TRBV10-3|-|TRBJ1-2
TGTGCCATCAGCTATACAGGGAGGGATGGCTACACCTTC
CAISYTGRDGYTF
>TRBD1|TRBV24-1|-|TRBJ2-3
TGTGCCACCGGGACAGGGCGAGATACGCAGTATTTT
CATGTGRDTQYF
>TRBD1|TRBV7-2|-|TRBJ1-5
TGTGCCAGTCGACAGGGGGAGAATCAGCCCCAGCATTTT
CASRQGENQPQHF
>TRBD2|TRBV3-1/TRBV3-2|-|TRBJ2-2
TGTGCCAGCAGCCAACTAGCGGGTCCCCACACCGGGGAGCTGTTTTTT
CASSQLAGPHTGELFF
>TRBD1|TRBV18|-|TRBJ2-7
TGTGCCAGCTCACCCGGACAGGGCCCCTCCTACGAGCAGTACTTC
CASSPGQGPSYEQYF
>TRBD2|TRBV7-2|-|TRBJ2-1
TGTGCCAGCAGCTTGGCGGGGGGGACCTACAATGAGCAGTTCTTC
CASSLAGGTYNEQFF
>-|TRBV5-1|-|TRBJ2-1
TGCGCCAGCGCCGGGGGAACGGGGGTATACAATGAGCAGTTCTTC
CASAGGTGVYNEQFF
>TRBD2|TRBV5-1|few|TRBJ2-1
TGCGCCAGCAGCTTGGCTGGTAGCGGGGGGGGCGAGTTCTTC
CASSLAGSGGGEFF
>TRBD1|TRBV7-2|-|TRBJ2-3
TGTGCCAGCAGCCCCCGGACAGGGGGCGCAGATACGCAGTATTTT
CASSPRTGGADTQYF
>-|TRBV19|few|TRBJ1-5
TGTGCCAGTAGTATTGTGAGTCAGCCCCAGCATTTT
CASSIVSQPQHF
>TRBD1|TRBV7-2|once|TRBJ2-7
TGTGCCAGCAGCGGTGGGACAGGGGCGGGTGAGCAGTACTTC
CASSGGTGAGEQYF
>TRBD1|TRBV18|few|TRBJ1-6
TGTGCCAGCTCACCCACAGGGGAACGGAATTCACCCCTCCACTTT
CASSPTGERNSPLHF
>TRBD2|TRBV6-5|-|TRBJ2-1
TGTGCCAGCAGTTCGACTAGCGGCTACAATGAGCAGTTCTTC
CASSSTSGYNEQFF
>TRBD1|TRBV2|once|TRBJ2-5
TGTGCCAGCAGATGGGACAGGGGGTCTGAGACCCAGTACTTC
CASRWDRGSETQYF
>TRBD2|TRBV4-3|-|TRBJ2-2
TGCGCCAGCAGCCTTCGGACTAGCGGGAGATCATGGGAGCTGTTTTTT
CASSLRTSGRSWELFF
>-|TRBV10-3|once|TRBJ1-1
TGTGCCATCAGTGTTAACAGAAAAGCCATGAACACTGAAGCTTTCTTT
CAISVNRKAMNTEAFF
>TRBD1|TRBV5-4|-|TRBJ1-6
TGTGCCAGCAGCTCTGACAGGGGCTCCTATAATTCACCCCTCCACTTT
CASSSDRGSYNSPLHF
>TRBD2|TRBV6-5|-|TRBJ2-5
TGTGCCAGCGGGGGACTAGGGGGGGAGACCCAGTACTTC
CASGGLGGETQYF
>TRBD1|TRBV29-1|-|TRBJ1-5
TGCAGCGTTCAGGGGGCTGACAATCAGCCCCAGCATTTT
CSVQGADNQPQHF
>TRBD1|TRBV5-1|-|TRBJ1-1
TGCGCCAGCAGCTCCGGGACAGGCGAGATTTGGACCACTGAAGCTTTCTTT
CASSSGTGEIWTTEAFF
>-|TRBV7-6|-|TRBJ2-3
TGTGCCAGCAGCTTAGAAGGGGGGGGTGAGTTTACGCAGTATTTT
CASSLEGGGEFTQYF
>TRBD2|TRBV5-1|-|TRBJ2-2
TGCGCCAGCTCCTTCGGACTAGCGGGGGGTAACACCGGGGAGCTGTTTTTT
CASSFGLAGGNTGELFF
>-|TRBV15|-|TRBJ2-3
TGTGCCACCAGCAGAGCGATAACGGGATATACGCAGTATTTT
CATSRAITGYTQYF
>-|TRBV7-2|-|TRBJ1-1
TGTGCCAGCAGCTTCCTCTTCCCCGAGGGCACTGAAGCTTTCTTT
CASSFLFPEGTEAFF
>-|TRBV7-2|-|TRBJ1-5
TGTGCCAGCAGCCCTACGACAGCTACCTATAGCAATCAGCCCCAGCATTTT
CASSPTTATYSNQPQHF
>TRBD1|TRBV27|-|TRBJ2-5
TGTGCCAGCAGTCTAGGACCTAAGACAGGGGGCCGGGAGACCCAGTACTTC
CASSLGPKTGGRETQYF
>TRBD1|TRBV5-1|-|TRBJ1-1
TGCGCCAGCAGCTTGGGGGACAGGGTTTTAACTGAAGCTTTCTTT
CASSLGDRVLTEAFF
>-|TRBV14|-|TRBJ2-5
TGTGCCAGCAGCCGCCGGGTCGGGCAAGAGACCCAGTACTTC
CASSRRVGQETQYF
>TRBD1|TRBV7-9|few|TRBJ1-2
TGTGCCAGCAGCCTGGGACAGAATGATGGCTACACCTTC
CASSLGQNDGYTF
>TRBD1|TRBV7-9|-|TRBJ1-1
TGTGCCAGCAGCTTAGCGGGGTCAGGGGGGAAGACTGAAGCTTTCTTT
CASSLAGSGGKTEAFF